Included here is one TCR beta chain sequence, with context. RNA transcripts yielded amplified TCR beta CDR3 regions. The TCR CDR3 was amplified in a first-round RT-PCR using the HTBI primer set. Each CDR3 protein gets one entry after TCRdb re-called the multiplex PCR reads with MiXCR. The sample has 600,000 or so distinct CDR3 sequences; about 43% are singletons. This sample stems from a study of T cells in Graves' hyperthyroidism and ophthalmopathy. CDR1 is DFQATT and CDR2 is SNEGSKA in the germline V gene (reference sequence). CDR3 length equals 13 residues. V was shortened by 2 bases and J by 2 bases, with 10 bases between the two germline ends.

The sequencing sample was made of peripheral blood or thyroid tissue (not recorded which). This chain links TRBV20-1 with TRBJ2-7; no reliable D call. This receptor was taken from a woman aged 18 to 35 with Graves' hyperthyroidism. DNA of the CDR3: TGCAGTGCTAGAAGCCTCACCACCTACGAGCAGTACTTC. Protein product: CSARSLTTYEQYF.